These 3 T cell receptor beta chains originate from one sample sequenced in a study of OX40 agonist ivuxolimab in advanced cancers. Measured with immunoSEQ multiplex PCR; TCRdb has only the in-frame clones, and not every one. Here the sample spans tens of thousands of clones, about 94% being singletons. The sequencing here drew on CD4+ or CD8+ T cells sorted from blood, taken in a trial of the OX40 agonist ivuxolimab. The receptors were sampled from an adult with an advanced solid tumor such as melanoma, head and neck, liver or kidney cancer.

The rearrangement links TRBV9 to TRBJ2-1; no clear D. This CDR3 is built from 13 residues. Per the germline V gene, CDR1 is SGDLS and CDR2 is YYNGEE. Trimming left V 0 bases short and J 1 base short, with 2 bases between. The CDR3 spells CASSVDSYNEQFF. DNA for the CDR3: TGTGCCAGCAGCGTAGATTCCTACAATGAGCAGTTCTTC.

The CDR3 reads CASSLVIGEGHTDTQYF. The DNA of the CDR3 is TGTGCCAGCAGCTTAGTGATCGGGGAAGGGCACACAGATACGCAGTATTTT. The J gene is TRBJ2-3, the V gene TRBV7-2; possibly TRBD2 for D (5 bases). Trimming removed 1 base from V and 2 bases from J, with 16 bases in between. CDR1 and CDR2 (germline): SGHTA, FQGNSA. The CDR3 contains 17 residues. Variable domain in full (rest from reference TRBV7-2 and TRBJ2-3): GAGVSQSPSNKVTEKGKDVELRCDPISGHTALYWYRQSLGQGLEFLIYFQGNSAPDKSGLPSDRFSAERTGGSVSTLTIQRTQQEDSAVYLCASSLVIGEGHTDTQYFGPGTRLTVL.

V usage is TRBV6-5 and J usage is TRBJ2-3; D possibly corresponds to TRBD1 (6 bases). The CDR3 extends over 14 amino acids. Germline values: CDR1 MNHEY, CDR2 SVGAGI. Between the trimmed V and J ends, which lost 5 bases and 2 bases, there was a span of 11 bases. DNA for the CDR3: TGTGCCAGCAGTCGCAGGGGCTCCACAGATACGCAGTATTTT. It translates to CASSRRGSTDTQYF.